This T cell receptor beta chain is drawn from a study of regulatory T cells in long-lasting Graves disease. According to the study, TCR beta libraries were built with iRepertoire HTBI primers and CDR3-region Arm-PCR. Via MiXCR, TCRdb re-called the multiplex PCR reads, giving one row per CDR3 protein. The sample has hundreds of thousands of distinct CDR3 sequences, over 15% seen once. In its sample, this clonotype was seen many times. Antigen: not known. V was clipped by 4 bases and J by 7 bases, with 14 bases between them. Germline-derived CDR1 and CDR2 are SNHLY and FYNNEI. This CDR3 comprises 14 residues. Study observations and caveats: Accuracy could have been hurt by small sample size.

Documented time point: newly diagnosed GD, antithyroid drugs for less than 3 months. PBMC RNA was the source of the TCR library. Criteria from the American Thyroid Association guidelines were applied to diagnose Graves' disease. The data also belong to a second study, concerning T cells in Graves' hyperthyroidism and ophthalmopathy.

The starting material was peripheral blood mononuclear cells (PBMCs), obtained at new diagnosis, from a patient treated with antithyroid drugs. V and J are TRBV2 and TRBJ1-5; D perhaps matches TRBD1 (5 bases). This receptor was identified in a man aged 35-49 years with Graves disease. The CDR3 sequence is CASSVAGRGQPQHF. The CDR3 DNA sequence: TGTGCCAGCAGTGTGGCAGGGAGGGGCCAGCCCCAGCATTTT.